This record looks at one T cell receptor beta chain sequence and its context. Its specificity is unknown. This entry belongs to a study of Tregs in tolerant kidney transplant recipients. Study in general: Recipients received nonmyeloablative bone marrow transplants from related graft donors, with transient mixed chimerism.

Germline CDR1 is MGHRA and CDR2 is YSYEKL. Trimming pared 1 base from V and 5 bases from J, leaving 11 bases between. CDR3 length equals 14 residues. Broader study findings: Nucleotide sequences could not be compared across some patients' samples due to primer changes. Tolerant patients' donor-specific Tregs expanded beyond overall Tregs, suggesting antigen-driven growth.

Thawed PBMCs were FACS-sorted into unstimulated CD4+CD25+CD127- regulatory T cells, CD4+CD25- non-regulatory cells, CD4 and CD8 cells. Profiled with immunoSEQ multiplex PCR; TCRdb holds only in-frame clones, not every one. The repertoire holds about 73,000 clones, with 98% as singletons. This receptor was obtained from a human donor who received a combined kidney and bone marrow transplant. Sequences were derived from CD4+ T cells from blood, sampled before the transplant. The chain is built from TRBV4-1 and TRBJ1-2; no firm D call. The DNA for the CDR3 is TGCGCCAGCAGCCAAGTTGTCGGTAGTTATGGCTACACCTTC. Translation: CASSQVVGSYGYTF.